The subject of this entry is one T cell receptor (beta chain). Its cognate antigen has yet to be identified. No per-base quality is available; no much larger clone lies one base away. This entry belongs to a study of blood T cell repertoires in COVID-19 (TCRdb year 2020). Broadly, across the study: The collaborator samples originated in the United States, Italy and Spain and spanned the acute and convalescent phases of COVID-19. Where HLA class I and class II types were available, the types were taken from metadata supplied by the sample provider, not from assay-based typing. The sample metadata nearly always contained a de-identified subject ID, COVID-19 status, age in years and sex. The dataset comprised deeply sampled blood TCRbeta repertoires from subjects exposed to, actively infected with, or recovered from COVID-19. The material from the prospective study consisted of cDNA or gDNA derived from T cells, B-cell-depleted T cells, or PBMCs. The repertoires were made available in a free public database intended to serve as a resource for research on the immune response to SARS-CoV-2. The samples were drawn from two sources: the first 160 participants of the ongoing ImmuneRACE study, and about 1,300 subjects contributed by 6 global collaborators.

CDR1 LGHNT and CDR2 FRNRAP are derived from the germline V gene. From the cysteine through the phenylalanine, the CDR3 covers 15 amino acids. The entry retains the CDR3 DNA only, 45 bases that are in frame from base 1. Trimming takes 7 bases off V and 2 bases off J; junction bases not matched to a gene: 6. Study-wide conclusions, independent of this receptor: The quantity of clinical and demographic metadata differed by source and by participant and was supplied without curation.

TCRbeta CDR3 regions were amplified from genomic DNA by means of the immunoSEQ Assay, a bias-controlled multiplex PCR. From the authors' description of their analysis: Nucleated cell counts per sample were estimated from amplification of reference gene primers within the assay. To quantify the absolute abundance of each unique TCRbeta CDR3 rearrangement, sequence reads were collapsed and filtered. For each sample, productive Simpson clonality was calculated as the square root of Simpson's diversity index across productive rearrangements. TCRdb stores this immuneACCESS table with in-frame sequences only. Part of the clones is absent; in the studies checked, under half of the shortfall reflects unresolved V genes, and no reason is known for the rest. V and J calls plus clone size are reproduced from that table; the DNA served to infer D and trimming. The sample table records 40,000 or so clones; 85% of these occur just once. Of the sample, around 5% falls within the top ten clones.

Collaborating institutions collected whole blood in K2EDTA tubes following their own protocols. For TCRbeta analysis, collaborators shipped samples as frozen whole blood, isolated PBMCs, or DNA extracted from either of those sample types. Material: peripheral blood. The receptor was derived from a man aged 45 to 65 with active COVID-19. Here the chain combines TRBV12-5 and TRBJ2-5, with 11 bases aligning to TRBD2. The nucleotides read TGTGCTAGTGCCTCGGGACTAGCGGAGCAAGAGACCCAGTACTTC. Its protein reads: CASASGLAEQETQYF.